Each of the 21 T cell receptor beta chains below was sequenced from the same sample in a study of blood T cell repertoires in COVID-19. Sequencing was performed with immunoSEQ multiplex PCR; in TCRdb, only in-frame clones are kept and a portion is missing. Among about 480,000 clones listed, 89% were seen once. The sample consisted of peripheral blood. These TCRs come from a man between 18 and 29 years old with COVID-19, enrolled during active disease.

The chain has TRBV7-9 and TRBJ1-3; D perhaps matches TRBD1 (5 bases). From germline, CDR1 is SEHNR and CDR2 FQNEAQ (reference sequence). This CDR3 spans 14 amino acids. Trimming took 5 bases from V and 5 from J, leaving 13 bases between them. CDR3 sequence reads: CASSPEQGRNTIYF. The CDR3 bases are TGTGCCAGCAGCCCGGAGCAGGGTCGAAACACCATATATTTT.

J is TRBJ1-1 and V is TRBV29-1, with 7 bases lining up with TRBD1. V lost 0 bases to trimming and J lost 5 bases; unmatched junction nucleotides: 6. Germline V gene sequence: CDR1 SQVTM, CDR2 ANQGSEA. The CDR3 runs to 14 residues. DNA of the CDR3: TGCAGCGTTGAAGAGGGCAGGGGGATTACTGAAGCTTTCTTT. Its translation: CSVEEGRGITEAFF.

The CDR3 sequence is CASSVEGAGTGELFF. CDR3 bases: TGTGCCAGCAGCGTAGAGGGGGCCGGGACCGGGGAGCTGTTTTTT. The V gene is TRBV9, the J gene TRBJ2-2; 7 bases line up with TRBD1. The CDR3 sequence is 15 residues long. After removal of 0 bases from V and 5 bases from J, the junction contained 4 bases not matched to a gene. Germline V lookup: CDR1 SGDLS, CDR2 YYNGEE.

The V and J genes are TRBV27 and TRBJ2-5, with 7 bases that match TRBD2. Germline CDR1 is MNHEY and CDR2 is SMNVEV (reference sequence). CDR3 length: 15 amino acids. V shed 0 bases and J 4 bases; nucleotides not matched to a gene: 5. The CDR3 protein is CASSLSPSGGETQYF. As DNA, the CDR3 is TGTGCCAGCAGTTTATCCCCCTCGGGGGGAGAGACCCAGTACTTC.

This chain uses TRBV3-1 (or the pseudogene TRBV3-2) with TRBJ1-6; D is unclear. The V end was cut by 0 bases, the J end by 7 bases, with 7 bases between. This CDR3 is built from 14 residues. CDR1 and CDR2 from the germline V gene are LGHDT and YNNKEL (reference sequence). Written as DNA, the CDR3 is TGTGCCAGCAGCCAAGATCTTCAGAATTCACCCCTCCACTTT. This gives the protein CASSQDLQNSPLHF.

V gene TRBV5-1 combines with J gene TRBJ1-1; D is ambiguous. Germline loops: CDR1 SGHRS, CDR2 YFSETQ. The CDR3 runs to 15 residues. Trimming pared 1 base from V and 6 bases from J, leaving 16 bases between. CDR3 protein: CASSLNLGEGAEAFF. In DNA form, the CDR3 reads TGCGCCAGCAGCTTGAATCTGGGTGAAGGAGCTGAAGCTTTCTTT.

The rearrangement uses TRBV10-3 and TRBJ2-7, with a possible D match to TRBD2 (5 bases). V was cut by 3 bases and J by 7 bases, with 13 bases left in between. Germline V gene data show CDR1 as ENHRY and CDR2 as SYGVKD. The CDR3 totals 13 residues. The CDR3 DNA reads TGTGCCATCAGTGATATTCCCACGGGGGAGCAGTACTTC. This codes for CAISDIPTGEQYF.

V and J are TRBV2 and TRBJ1-5, with D tentatively TRBD1 (5 bases). V was cut by 4 bases and J by 11 bases, with 18 bases left in between. Germline V gene lookup returns CDR1 SNHLY and CDR2 FYNNEI. The CDR3 is made up of 14 amino acids. The CDR3 DNA reads as TGTGCCAGCAGTGTCGGGACTAGGGTTGCAGCCCAGCATTTT. Translating it yields CASSVGTRVAAQHF.

The rearrangement links TRBV24-1 to TRBJ2-3; TRBD2 is a possible D gene (5 bases). CDR3 size: 12 residues. CDR1 and CDR2 (germline): KGHDR, SFDVKD. V lost 12 bases and J 1 base, leaving 10 bases between the germline ends. CDR3 protein: CASGSGTDTQYF. CDR3 bases: TGTGCCTCGGGGTCGGGCACAGATACGCAGTATTTT.

The rearrangement joins TRBV12-3 or TRBV12-4 to TRBJ2-1; D not resolved. V lost 5 bases to trimming and J lost 4 bases, with 9 bases between them. The CDR3 sequence is 13 residues long. CDR3 loop: CASSLLQYNEQFF. CDR3 nucleotides: TGTGCCAGCAGTCTCCTCCAGTACAATGAGCAGTTCTTC.

The J gene is TRBJ1-6, the V gene TRBV5-4, with 8 bases matching TRBD1. Germline assignment: CDR1 SGHNT and CDR2 YYREEE (reference sequence). The CDR3 is made up of 14 amino acids. After removal of 4 bases from V and 9 bases from J, the junction contained 6 bases not matched to a gene. CDR3 in DNA: TGTGCCAGCAGCACCAGACAGGGGACTTCACCCCTCCACTTT. It is translated as CASSTRQGTSPLHF.

This clone was seen only a few times. The CDR3 bases are TGTGCCAGCAGTTACTCGAGTCAGGGCTACGAGCAGTACTTC. This translates into CASSYSSQGYEQYF. The V gene is TRBV6-5, the J gene TRBJ2-7; tentative D call: TRBD1 (5 bases). CDR3 length: 14 amino acids. With 0 bases removed from V and 3 bases from J, the gap between germline ends came to 9 bases. Germline lookup yields CDR1 MNHEY and CDR2 SVGAGI.

The chain couples TRBV13 to TRBJ1-1; D is undetermined. CDR3 length: 12 residues. Germline loops: CDR1 PRHDT, CDR2 FYEKMQ (reference sequence). V was shortened by 1 base and J by 11 bases, with 11 bases between the two germline ends. CDR3 amino acids: CASSLDRSLAFF. DNA for the CDR3: TGTGCCAGCAGCTTAGATCGCAGTTTGGCTTTCTTT.

This sequence joins TRBV6-5 and TRBJ2-3; 8 bases map to TRBD1. The CDR3 runs to 12 residues. The germline gives CDR1 MNHEY, CDR2 SVGAGI. The junction had 5 bases not matched to a gene; V was cut back by 6 bases and J by 9 bases. The CDR3 reads CASSPGQGTQYF. The CDR3 bases are TGTGCCAGCAGCCCAGGACAGGGAACGCAGTATTTT.

The V gene is TRBV11-3, the J gene TRBJ1-2; D is perhaps TRBD1 (6 bases). Trimming left V 5 bases short and J 7 bases short, with 20 bases between. CDR1 is SGHNT, CDR2 YENEEA, per germline. The CDR3 has 15 residues. The CDR3 DNA is TGTGCCAGCAGCGAGACAGGTGTCAGGACGGGTGGCTACACCTTC. Protein product: CASSETGVRTGGYTF.

The chain has TRBV29-1 and TRBJ2-6; 7 bases agree with TRBD2. Germline V gene sequence: CDR1 SQVTM, CDR2 ANQGSEA. This CDR3 region has 17 residues. Unmatched junction bases numbered 8, after V lost 3 bases and J lost 0 bases. The CDR3 DNA reads TGCAGCGTTGACGGGGGGACTGGAAACTCTGGGGCCAACGTCCTGACTTTC. The encoded protein is CSVDGGTGNSGANVLTF. Full variable domain (outside the CDR3, taken from reference TRBV29-1 and TRBJ2-6): SAVISQKPSRDICQRGTSLTIQCQVDSQVTMMFWYRQQPGQSLTLIATANQGSEATYESGFVIDKFPISRPNLTFSTLTVSNMSPEDSSIYLCSVDGGTGNSGANVLTFGAGSRLTVL.

About this clone: The sample carries other DNA sequences with the same CDR3. The chain carries TRBV30 and TRBJ1-5; D gene ambiguous. CDR3 length equals 13 residues. Trimming took off 0 bases at V and 4 bases at J, with 7 bases between the two ends. Germline V CDR1 and CDR2: GTSNPN, SVGIG (reference sequence). CDR3 amino acids: CAWSVGENQPQHF. In DNA form, the CDR3 reads TGTGCCTGGAGTGTAGGAGAAAATCAGCCCCAGCATTTT. The variable domain in full, completed from reference TRBV30 and TRBJ1-5, reads SQTIHQWPATLVQPVGSPLSLECTVEGTSNPNLYWYRQAAGRGLQLLFYSVGIGQISSEVPQNLSASRPQDRQFILSSKKLLLSDSGFYLCAWSVGENQPQHFGDGTRLSIL.

The chain is built from TRBV2 and TRBJ2-2; 7 bases are a match to TRBD1. CDR3 size: 16 residues. Per germline, CDR1 SNHLY and CDR2 FYNNEI. J gave up 0 bases and V 6 bases, and 7 bases lay outside the gene matches. Here the CDR3 reads CASRAPGQPNTGELFF. The CDR3 nucleotides are TGTGCCAGCAGAGCCCCGGGACAGCCGAACACCGGGGAGCTGTTTTTT.

The rearrangement uses TRBV4-1 and TRBJ2-1; 7 bases fit TRBD1. This CDR3 has 15 residues. Looked up from germline, CDR1 is MGHRA and CDR2 is YSYEKL. The ends lost 1 base at V and 9 bases at J; junction bases unmatched: 9. CDR3 protein: CASSQVVRGDSEQFF. In DNA, the CDR3 is TGCGCCAGCAGCCAAGTAGTAAGAGGGGACAGTGAGCAGTTCTTC.

This clone was recorded only once. The rearrangement uses TRBV19 and TRBJ1-4; 9 bases align to TRBD1. V was pared by 9 bases and J by 6 bases, with 5 bases of the junction left unmatched. The CDR3 has 13 amino acids. In germline, CDR1 is LNHDA, CDR2 SQIVND (reference sequence). CDR3 loop: CASRDREDEKLFF. DNA for the CDR3: TGTGCCAGCCGGGACAGGGAAGATGAAAAACTGTTTTTT.

This clone was seen just once. This rearrangement joins TRBV4-1 to TRBJ2-7; D possibly corresponds to TRBD1 (5 bases). CDR3 length: 14 amino acids. CDR1 and CDR2 from the germline V gene are MGHRA and YSYEKL. The V end lost 2 bases, the J end lost 5 bases, and 13 bases lay between the germline ends. CDR3 nucleotides: TGCGCCAGCAGCCAACGGTCAGGGAACCACGAGCAGTACTTC. Encoded protein: CASSQRSGNHEQYF.